This T cell receptor beta chain was identified during a study of T cell responses to AZD1222 COVID-19 vaccine. About the study: Combined were second doses at about 4 or about 12 weeks. Regarding the study as a whole: An increase in Spike-specific TCR breadth and depth was observed after two AZD1222 doses. Donors were chiefly white British, with a greater number of females, and clonal diversity was perhaps underestimated. Researchers took repertoire samples only after the peak T cell response had come.

Trimming shortened V by 7 bases and J by 5 bases, and 24 bases separated the two germline ends. The CDR3 has 16 residues. Per the germline V gene, CDR1 is MNHEY and CDR2 is SVGEGT. On this clone itself: What it binds is not known.

Assay used: immunoSEQ multiplex PCR; TCRdb lists only in-frame clones, some missing. The table includes over 65,000 clones, 90% detected once. The sample in question was peripheral blood, obtained on day 0 of AZD1222 vaccination. This receptor was identified in an adult in good health. The chain combines TRBV6-2 or TRBV6-3 with TRBJ2-7; weak D call: TRBD2 (6 bases). The CDR3 reads CASTPPMGGMFDEQYF. The CDR3 coding sequence is TGTGCCAGCACCCCCCCCATGGGGGGAATGTTTGACGAGCAGTACTTC.